This T cell receptor beta chain was recorded in a study of OX40 agonist ivuxolimab in advanced cancers. Study-level results: Clonal expansion by week 6 occurred in CD4+ and CD8+ blood T cells (at 0.1 to 3.0 mg/kg).

Only in-frame clones appear in the TCRdb table, and some are missing; sequencing was by immunoSEQ multiplex PCR. This table holds tens of thousands of clones, 80% to 90% found once. CDR3 size: 16 residues. V was cut by 2 bases and J by 0 bases, with 13 bases left in between. The germline V gene has CDR1 MNHNS and CDR2 SASEGT. To note about this clone: Its matching antigen is unknown.

The input for sequencing was CD4+ or CD8+ T cells sorted from blood, taken in a trial of the OX40 agonist ivuxolimab. J is TRBJ2-5 and V is TRBV6-1; TRBD2 is a possible D gene (7 bases). The clonotype originates from an adult with an advanced solid tumor such as melanoma, head and neck, liver or kidney cancer. This CDR3 reads CASSEIGRGYQETQYF. CDR3 nucleotides: TGTGCCAGCAGTGAAATAGGGAGGGGGTACCAAGAGACCCAGTACTTC.